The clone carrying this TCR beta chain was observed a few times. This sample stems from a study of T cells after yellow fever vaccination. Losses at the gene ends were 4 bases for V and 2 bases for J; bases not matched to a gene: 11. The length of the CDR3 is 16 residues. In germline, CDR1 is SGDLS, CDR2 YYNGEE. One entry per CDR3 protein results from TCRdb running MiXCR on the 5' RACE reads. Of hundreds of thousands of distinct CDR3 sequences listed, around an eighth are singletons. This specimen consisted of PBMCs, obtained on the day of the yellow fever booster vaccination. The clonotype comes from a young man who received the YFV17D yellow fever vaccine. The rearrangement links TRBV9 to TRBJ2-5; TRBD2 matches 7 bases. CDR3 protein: CASSPSGTTPQETQYF. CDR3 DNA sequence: TGTGCCAGCAGCCCCAGCGGGACCACACCACAAGAGACCCAGTACTTC.